Following are 12 T cell receptor beta chains from one sample sequenced in a study of blood T cell repertoires in COVID-19. The repertoire was sequenced with immunoSEQ multiplex PCR; TCRdb's copy has only in-frame clones and lacks some. The sample carries 120,000 or so clones, more than 60% recorded once. The sequencing input was peripheral blood. All receptors come from a man between 65 and 85 years old with acute or convalescent COVID-19.

V gene TRBV6-2 or TRBV6-3 combines with J gene TRBJ1-1; D may be TRBD1 (6 bases). Germline CDR1 MNHEY, CDR2 SVGEGT. The CDR3 length is 13 residues. Trimming took off 5 bases at V and 6 bases at J, with 13 bases between the two ends. The CDR3 coding sequence is TGTGCCAGCAGTATACAGGGTTACTCTGAAGCTTTCTTT. Its translation: CASSIQGYSEAFF.

This chain joins TRBV30 and TRBJ1-4; TRBD1 matches 7 bases. The CDR3 consists of 20 residues. V lost 2 bases, J lost 0 bases, and 18 bases stayed unmatched. From germline, CDR1 is GTSNPN and CDR2 SVGIG (reference sequence). For the CDR3, the DNA is TGTGCCTGGAGTAGACGCCGACAGGGTGCGCGCATTGCAACTAATGAAAAACTGTTTTTT. This codes for CAWSRRRQGARIATNEKLFF.

For the CDR3, the DNA is TGTGCTAGTGGTTTGGTAGTAGGGGGCCAAGAGACCCAGTACTTC. It encodes CASGLVVGGQETQYF. The V call is TRBV12-5, the J call TRBJ2-5; D is possibly TRBD1 (6 bases). CDR3 length: 15 amino acids. The ends were cut back, 0 bases at V and 1 base at J, with 9 bases in the middle. The germline V gene has CDR1 LGHNT and CDR2 FRNRAP.

The CDR3 sequence: CASSFSWGGPLQETQYF. The CDR3 DNA sequence: TGTGCCAGCAGCTTCTCTTGGGGCGGCCCCTTACAAGAGACCCAGTACTTC. V usage is TRBV5-6 and J usage is TRBJ2-5; tentatively, D is TRBD1 (5 bases). Per germline, CDR1 SGHDT and CDR2 YYEEEE. The V end lost 2 bases, the J end lost 2 bases, and 19 bases lay between the germline ends. CDR3 length equals 17 residues. The full variable domain, with the rest looked up from reference TRBV5-6 and TRBJ2-5, is DAGVTQSPTHLIKTRGQQVTLRCSPKSGHDTVSWYQQALGQGPQFIFQYYEEEERQRGNFPDRFSGHQFPNYSSELNVNALLLGDSALYLCASSFSWGGPLQETQYFGPGTRLLVL.

J is TRBJ2-7 and V is TRBV7-9; a possible D gene is TRBD2 (7 bases). The germline V and J ends were trimmed by 7 bases and 6 bases, with 16 bases remaining between them. This CDR3 region has 13 residues. Germline V gene lookup returns CDR1 SEHNR and CDR2 FQNEAQ (reference sequence). CDR3 nucleotides: TGTGCCAGCATTCAAGGGAGGGGGGCCGAGCAGTACTTC. The encoded protein is CASIQGRGAEQYF.

The chain employs TRBV30 and TRBJ1-1; 9 bases line up with TRBD1. Germline assignment: CDR1 GTSNPN and CDR2 SVGIG (reference sequence). This CDR3 is built from 14 residues. V shed 3 bases, J shed 1 base, and the junction held 3 bases outside the gene matches. CDR3 residues: CAWSWGQGNTEAFF. CDR3 DNA sequence: TGTGCCTGGAGCTGGGGACAGGGGAACACTGAAGCTTTCTTT.

The chain recombines TRBV19 with TRBJ1-3; D remains ambiguous. The germline V and J ends were trimmed by 5 bases and 1 base, with 21 bases remaining between them. The germline V gene has CDR1 LNHDA and CDR2 SQIVND (reference sequence). The CDR3 consists of 18 residues. Here the CDR3 DNA reads TGTGCCAGTAGTTCTAAAGGCCCCCGGGAACCTTCTGGAAACACCATATATTTT. Protein sequence: CASSSKGPREPSGNTIYF.

A single count supports this clone. The gene calls are TRBV27 and TRBJ1-4; 8 positions match TRBD1. The V and J ends lost 8 bases and 8 bases, in that order; junction bases with no gene match: 7. CDR1 MNHEY and CDR2 SMNVEV come from the germline V gene (reference sequence). The CDR3 has 13 residues. The CDR3 region has the DNA TGTGCCAGCGGACAGGGTAGAGGGGAAAAACTGTTTTTT. It encodes CASGQGRGEKLFF. Complete variable domain (other parts from reference TRBV27 and TRBJ1-4): EAQVTQNPRYLITVTGKKLTVTCSQNMNHEYMSWYRQDPGLGLRQIYYSMNVEVTDKGDVPEGYKVSRKEKRNFPLILESPSPNQTSLYFCASGQGRGEKLFFGSGTQLSVL.

The chain joins TRBV9 to TRBJ2-3, with 7 bases lining up with TRBD1. This CDR3 spans 16 amino acids. With V trimmed by 4 bases and J by 7 bases, 15 bases remained unmatched. CDR1 SGDLS and CDR2 YYNGEE come from the germline V gene. This chain's CDR3 is CASSPTGAPLGNTQYF. CDR3 in DNA: TGTGCCAGCAGCCCAACAGGGGCGCCGCTGGGGAATACGCAGTATTTT. Looking up the rest from reference TRBV9 and TRBJ2-3 gives the full variable domain: DSGVTQTPKHLITATGQRVTLRCSPRSGDLSVYWYQQSLDQGLQFLIQYYNGEERAKGNILERFSAQQFPDLHSELNLSSLELGDSALYFCASSPTGAPLGNTQYFGPGTRLTVL.

The rearrangement uses TRBV10-3 and TRBJ1-2, with D uncertain. Germline CDR1 and CDR2: ENHRY and SYGVKD. This CDR3 region has 14 residues. Trimming took 0 bases from V and 5 from J, leaving 10 bases between them. This CDR3 reads CAISESMRQYGYTF. In DNA, the CDR3 is TGTGCCATCAGTGAGTCCATGCGGCAATATGGCTACACCTTC.

Regarding this clone: One junction end disagrees with the germline gene, perhaps due to a read error. This rearrangement joins TRBV6-5 to TRBJ1-1; possible D gene TRBD1, 6 bases. CDR3 length: 15 amino acids. Germline V gene lookup returns CDR1 MNHEY and CDR2 SVGAGI. This chain's CDR3 is CASSFSGQMNSEAFF. CDR3 DNA sequence: TGTGCCAGCAGTTTTTCGGGACAAATGAACTCTGAAGCTTTCTTT.

The chain uses TRBV24-1 and TRBJ2-2; D ambiguous. The CDR3 totals 11 residues. Germline CDR1 KGHDR, CDR2 SFDVKD. Deletions cut 9 bases from V and 5 bases from J, with 6 bases between. CDR3: CATLSTGELFF. CDR3 in DNA: TGTGCCACCCTAAGTACCGGGGAGCTGTTTTTT.